The source of this T cell receptor beta chain is a study of OX40 agonist ivuxolimab in advanced cancers. In germline, CDR1 is SGHVS, CDR2 FQNEAQ. The length of the CDR3 is 11 residues. V shed 11 bases and J shed 3 bases, with 11 bases lying between them. Regarding this clone: Its antigen is unknown.

Study-wide points: Expanded clones were, on average, more numerous among CD8+ T cells than CD4+.

The data were produced by immunoSEQ multiplex PCR, yet TCRdb's version contains in-frame clones alone and is incomplete. Found here are approximately 70,000 clones, around 94% of them singletons; the top ten hold about a sixth. This receptor was taken from an adult with an advanced solid tumor such as melanoma, head and neck, liver or kidney cancer. The specimen was CD4+ or CD8+ T cells sorted from blood, collected in a trial of the OX40 agonist ivuxolimab. The chain is built from TRBV7-8 and TRBJ2-7; D might be TRBD2 (5 bases). CDR3 coding DNA: TGTGCCGTCGTACGGGGCTACGAGCAGTACTTC. It specifies CAVVRGYEQYF.